This T cell receptor beta chain came from a study of cytomegalovirus exposure and HLA in healthy donors. Sequencing was performed with immunoSEQ multiplex PCR; in TCRdb, only in-frame clones are kept and a portion is missing. The sample shows roughly 60,000 clones, about 91% of them seen only once. The CDR3 has 13 residues. CDR1 is MNHEY, CDR2 SVGAGI, per germline. Trimming pared 6 bases from V and 2 bases from J, leaving 11 bases between. The chain has TRBV6-5 and TRBJ2-7, with D unresolved. The sample comprised PBMCs. The clonotype originates from a woman in her twenties or thirties in good health and CMV-seronegative. The CDR3 sequence: CASRTTTPYEQYF. CDR3 DNA sequence: TGTGCCAGCAGAACCACAACCCCCTACGAGCAGTACTTC.